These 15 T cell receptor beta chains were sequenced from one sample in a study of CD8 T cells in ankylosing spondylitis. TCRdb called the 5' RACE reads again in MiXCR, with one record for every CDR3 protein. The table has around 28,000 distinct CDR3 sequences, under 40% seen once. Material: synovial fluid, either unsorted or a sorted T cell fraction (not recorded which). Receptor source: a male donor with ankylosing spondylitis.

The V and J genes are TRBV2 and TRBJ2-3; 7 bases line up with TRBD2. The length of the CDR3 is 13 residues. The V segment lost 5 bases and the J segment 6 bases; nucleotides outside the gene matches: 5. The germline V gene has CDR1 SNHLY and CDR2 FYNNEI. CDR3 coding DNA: TGTGCCAGCAGTAGGACTAGTTGGGATACGCAGTATTTT. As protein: CASSRTSWDTQYF.

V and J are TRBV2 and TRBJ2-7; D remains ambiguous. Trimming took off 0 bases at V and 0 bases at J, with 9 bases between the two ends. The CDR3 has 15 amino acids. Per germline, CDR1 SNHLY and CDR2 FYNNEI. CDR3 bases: TGTGCCAGCAGTGAAGCCGTGGGCAGCTCCTACGAGCAGTACGTC. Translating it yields CASSEAVGSSYEQYV.

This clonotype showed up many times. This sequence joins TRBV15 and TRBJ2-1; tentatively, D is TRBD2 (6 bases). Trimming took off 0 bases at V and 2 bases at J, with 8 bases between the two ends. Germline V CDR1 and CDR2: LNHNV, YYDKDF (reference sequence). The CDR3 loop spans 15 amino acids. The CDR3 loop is CATSREREAYNEQFF. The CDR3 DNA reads TGTGCCACCAGCAGAGAGAGGGAGGCCTACAATGAGCAGTTCTTC.

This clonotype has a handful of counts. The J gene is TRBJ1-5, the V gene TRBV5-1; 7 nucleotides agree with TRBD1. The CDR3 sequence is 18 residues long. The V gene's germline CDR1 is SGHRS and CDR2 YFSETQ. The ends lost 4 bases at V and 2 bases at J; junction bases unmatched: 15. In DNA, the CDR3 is TGCGCCAGCAGCGAGGGGGCCTTGGGCCCAAGCGGCAATCAGCCCCAGCATTTT. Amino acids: CASSEGALGPSGNQPQHF.

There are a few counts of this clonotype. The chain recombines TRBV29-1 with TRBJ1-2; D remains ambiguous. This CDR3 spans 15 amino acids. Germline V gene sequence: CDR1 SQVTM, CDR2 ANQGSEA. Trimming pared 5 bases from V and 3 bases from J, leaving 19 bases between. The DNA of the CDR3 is TGCAGCGTTTACCCCTTGGGCTATGAGGACTATGGCTACACCTTC. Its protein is CSVYPLGYEDYGYTF.

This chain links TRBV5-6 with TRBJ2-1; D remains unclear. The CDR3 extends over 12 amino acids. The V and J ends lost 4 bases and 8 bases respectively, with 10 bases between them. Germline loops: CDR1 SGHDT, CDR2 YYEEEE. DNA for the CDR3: TGTGCCAGCAGCCATCTTTGGGATGAGCAGTTCTTC. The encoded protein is CASSHLWDEQFF.

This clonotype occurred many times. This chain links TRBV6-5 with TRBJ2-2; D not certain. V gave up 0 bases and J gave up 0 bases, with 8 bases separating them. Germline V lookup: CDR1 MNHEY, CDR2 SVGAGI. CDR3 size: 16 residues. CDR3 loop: CASSYSMGSNTGELFF. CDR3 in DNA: TGTGCCAGCAGTTACTCCATGGGTTCGAACACCGGGGAGCTGTTTTTT.

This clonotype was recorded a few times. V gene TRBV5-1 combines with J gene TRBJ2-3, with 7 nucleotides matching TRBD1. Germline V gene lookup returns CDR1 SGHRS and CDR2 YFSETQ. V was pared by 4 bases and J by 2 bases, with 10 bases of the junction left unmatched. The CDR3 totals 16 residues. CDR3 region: CASSLAGTEYTDTQYF. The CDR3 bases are TGCGCCAGCAGCCTCGCCGGGACAGAGTACACAGATACGCAGTATTTT.

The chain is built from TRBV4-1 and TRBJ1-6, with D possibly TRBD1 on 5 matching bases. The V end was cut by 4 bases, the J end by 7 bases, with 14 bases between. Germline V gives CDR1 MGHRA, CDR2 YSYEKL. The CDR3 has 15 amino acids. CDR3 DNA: TGCGCCAGCAGCCCGGACCGGGGGGAGAATTCACCCCTCCACTTT. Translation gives CASSPDRGENSPLHF.

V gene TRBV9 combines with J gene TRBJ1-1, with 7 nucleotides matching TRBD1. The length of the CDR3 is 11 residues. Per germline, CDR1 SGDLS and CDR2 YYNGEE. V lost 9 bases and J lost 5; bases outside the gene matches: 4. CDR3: CAIRGNTEAFF. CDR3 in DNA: TGTGCCATCAGGGGGAATACTGAAGCTTTCTTT.

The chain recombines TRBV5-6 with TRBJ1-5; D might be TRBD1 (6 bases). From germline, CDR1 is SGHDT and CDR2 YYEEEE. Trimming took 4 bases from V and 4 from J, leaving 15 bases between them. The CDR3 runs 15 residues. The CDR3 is CASSLGHWGNQPQHF. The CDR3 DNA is TGTGCCAGCAGCCTGGGACATTGGGGAAATCAGCCCCAGCATTTT. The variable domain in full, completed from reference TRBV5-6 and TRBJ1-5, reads DAGVTQSPTHLIKTRGQQVTLRCSPKSGHDTVSWYQQALGQGPQFIFQYYEEEERQRGNFPDRFSGHQFPNYSSELNVNALLLGDSALYLCASSLGHWGNQPQHFGDGTRLSIL.

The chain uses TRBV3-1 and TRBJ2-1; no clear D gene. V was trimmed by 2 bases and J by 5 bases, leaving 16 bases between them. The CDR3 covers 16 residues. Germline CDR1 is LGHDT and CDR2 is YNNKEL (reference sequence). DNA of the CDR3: TGTGCCAGCAGCCAATTTTGGTGTTGTAACCACAATGAGCAGTTCTTC. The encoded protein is CASSQFWCCNHNEQFF.

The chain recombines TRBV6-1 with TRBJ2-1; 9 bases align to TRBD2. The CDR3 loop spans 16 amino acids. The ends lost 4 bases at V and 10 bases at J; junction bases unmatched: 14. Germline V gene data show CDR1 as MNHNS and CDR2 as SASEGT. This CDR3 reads CASSVPAGGPIGEQFF. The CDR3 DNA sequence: TGTGCCAGCAGTGTGCCAGCGGGAGGACCAATCGGCGAGCAGTTCTTC.

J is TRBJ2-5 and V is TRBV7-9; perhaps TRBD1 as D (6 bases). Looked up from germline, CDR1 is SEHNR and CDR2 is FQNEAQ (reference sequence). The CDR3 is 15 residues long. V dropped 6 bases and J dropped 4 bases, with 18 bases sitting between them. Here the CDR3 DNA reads TGTGCCAGCAGAATGGGTACAGGGATCGCAGAGACCCAGTACTTC. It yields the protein CASRMGTGIAETQYF.

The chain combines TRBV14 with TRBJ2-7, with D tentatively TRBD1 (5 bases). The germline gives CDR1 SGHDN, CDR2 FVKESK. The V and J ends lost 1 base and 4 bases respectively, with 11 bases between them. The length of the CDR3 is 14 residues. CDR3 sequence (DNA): TGTGCCAGCAGCCAAGGCTCAGGGCGATACGAGCAGTACTTC. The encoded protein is CASSQGSGRYEQYF.